This entry lists 9 T cell receptor beta chains sequenced from one sample in a study of shared clonotypes between healthy human individuals. Here immunoSEQ multiplex PCR was the method, and the copy in TCRdb shows in-frame clones only, minus some. Counted here are around 500,000 clones, roughly 85% occurring once; the ten biggest clones make up more than 10%. Sequences were obtained from PBMCs. The receptors stem from a middle-aged woman in good health. Some clones in this sample may be carry-over from other donors' samples.

The chain uses TRBV6-1 and TRBJ2-1, with D possibly TRBD1 on 6 matching bases. Between the trimmed V and J ends, which lost 2 bases and 2 bases, there was a span of 7 bases. The length of the CDR3 is 14 residues. From germline, CDR1 is MNHNS and CDR2 SASEGT. The CDR3 reads CASSEQGTYNEQFF. CDR3 sequence (DNA): TGTGCCAGCAGTGAACAGGGGACCTACAATGAGCAGTTCTTC.

The chain combines TRBV7-2 with TRBJ1-3; the D is unclear. Deletions cut 0 bases from V and 1 base from J, with 7 bases between. This CDR3 region has 15 residues. Germline CDR1 SGHTA, CDR2 FQGNSA. The CDR3 here is CASSLASGSGNTIYF. The CDR3 DNA reads as TGTGCCAGCAGCTTAGCGAGCGGATCTGGAAACACCATATATTTT. Together with reference TRBV7-2 and TRBJ1-3, the CDR3 gives the full variable domain: GAGVSQSPSNKVTEKGKDVELRCDPISGHTALYWYRQSLGQGLEFLIYFQGNSAPDKSGLPSDRFSAERTGGSVSTLTIQRTQQEDSAVYLCASSLASGSGNTIYFGEGSWLTVV.

The chain employs TRBV7-9 and TRBJ1-5; the match to TRBD1 covers 10 bases. The CDR3 extends over 17 amino acids. CDR1 and CDR2 from the germline V gene are SEHNR and FQNEAQ (reference sequence). V shed 5 bases and J 0 bases; nucleotides not matched to a gene: 7. CDR3 region: CASSPGTGDFSNQPQHF. The DNA for the CDR3 is TGTGCCAGCAGCCCAGGGACAGGGGATTTTAGCAATCAGCCCCAGCATTTT.

The gene calls are TRBV7-6 and TRBJ2-1; TRBD2 aligns across 9 bases. Germline CDR1 SGHVS, CDR2 FNYEAQ. The CDR3 length is 16 residues. V lost 1 base, J lost 5 bases, and 6 bases stayed unmatched. The CDR3 DNA sequence: TGTGCCAGCAGCTTAGAGGCGGGAGGGCCCCACAATGAGCAGTTCTTC. Its translation is CASSLEAGGPHNEQFF. Together with reference TRBV7-6 and TRBJ2-1, the CDR3 gives the full variable domain: GAGVSQSPRYKVTKRGQDVALRCDPISGHVSLYWYRQALGQGPEFLTYFNYEAQQDKSGLPNDRFSAERPEGSISTLTIQRTEQRDSAMYRCASSLEAGGPHNEQFFGPGTRLTVL.

This clone was detected only once. The chain joins TRBV5-4 to TRBJ1-2; a possible D gene is TRBD1 (6 bases). Looked up from germline, CDR1 is SGHNT and CDR2 is YYREEE (reference sequence). This CDR3 comprises 14 residues. V was trimmed by 4 bases and J by 0 bases, leaving 10 bases between them. In DNA, the CDR3 is TGTGCCAGCAGCCCGGACAGAGCTAACTATGGCTACACCTTC. Its translation is CASSPDRANYGYTF.

V and J are TRBV2 and TRBJ2-5; tentatively, D is TRBD1 or TRBD2 (5 bases each). Germline CDR1 is SNHLY and CDR2 is FYNNEI. The CDR3 is 14 residues long. V lost 7 bases and J lost 6, with 18 bases in between. CDR3 in amino acids: CASIRDGSKKTQYF. For the CDR3, the DNA is TGTGCCAGCATTAGGGACGGAAGCAAAAAGACCCAGTACTTC.

The chain combines TRBV14 with TRBJ1-3; D not resolved. This CDR3 comprises 17 residues. V was trimmed by 0 bases and J by 0 bases, leaving 12 bases between them. The germline CDR1 and CDR2 sequences are SGHDN and FVKESK. Here the CDR3 DNA reads TGTGCCAGCAGCCAAGATCTGGGAGGCGGCTCTGGAAACACCATATATTTT. Amino acid sequence: CASSQDLGGGSGNTIYF.

This clone was seen a few times. CDR3 in DNA: TGTGCCAGTAGTCTTCGGACAGCTAATGAAAAACTGTTTTTT. Encoded protein: CASSLRTANEKLFF. V and J are TRBV19 and TRBJ1-4; D is perhaps TRBD1 (6 bases). V was cut by 5 bases and J by 3 bases, with 10 bases left in between. This CDR3 has 14 residues. CDR1 is LNHDA, CDR2 SQIVND, per germline (reference sequence).

This sequence joins TRBV10-3 and TRBJ1-4; no clear D gene. V dropped 0 bases and J dropped 3 bases, with 5 bases sitting between them. Germline-derived CDR1 and CDR2 are ENHRY and SYGVKD. CDR3 length: 14 amino acids. This chain's CDR3 is CAISESTANEKLFF. The CDR3, as DNA: TGTGCCATCAGTGAGTCAACAGCTAATGAAAAACTGTTTTTT.